These 13 T cell receptor beta chains were sequenced from one sample in a study of T-cell memory formation after mild COVID-19. TCRdb passed the 5' RACE reads through MiXCR, listing each CDR3 protein once. The sample lists 300,000 to 350,000 distinct CDR3 sequences, 19% seen once, with roughly 20% in the top ten. Sample: PBMCs or a T cell subset sorted from them (not recorded which). The origin of the receptors is a man younger than 30 who had mild COVID-19 (a few samples of this study predate the infection). Cell type and time point are not known.

V usage is TRBV3-1 and J usage is TRBJ2-5, with 9 bases fitting TRBD2. The CDR3 sequence is 17 residues long. V shed 4 bases and J 5 bases; nucleotides not matched to a gene: 14. The germline CDR1 and CDR2 sequences are LGHDT and YNNKEL (reference sequence). The CDR3: CASSRRILAGPVETQYF. CDR3 nucleotide sequence: TGTGCCAGCAGCCGGCGAATACTAGCGGGCCCGGTGGAGACCCAGTACTTC.

This chain links TRBV5-1 with TRBJ2-2; D remains ambiguous. The CDR3 contains 14 residues. Germline CDR1 reads SGHRS; CDR2 reads YFSETQ. V lost 4 bases and J lost 1, with 8 bases in between. CDR3 nucleotides: TGCGCCAGCAGCCCCTTAGGGAACACCGGGGAGCTGTTTTTT. Encoded protein: CASSPLGNTGELFF.

The gene calls are TRBV5-1 and TRBJ2-6; D might be TRBD2 (5 bases). V lost 2 bases to trimming and J lost 7 bases, with 10 bases between them. The CDR3 has 14 amino acids. Per germline, CDR1 SGHRS and CDR2 YFSETQ. CDR3 sequence reads: CASSFGGTANVLTF. The CDR3 DNA sequence: TGCGCCAGCAGCTTCGGAGGTACCGCCAACGTCCTGACTTTC.

The V call is TRBV20-1, the J call TRBJ2-5, with 13 positions matching TRBD2. The CDR3 contains 14 residues. Trimming took 4 bases from V and 5 from J; bases not matched to a gene: 4. CDR1 DFQATT and CDR2 SNEGSKA come from the germline V gene (reference sequence). For the CDR3, the DNA is TGCAGTGCTACCCCGACTAGCGGGGGGGAGACCCAGTACTTC. Its translation is CSATPTSGGETQYF.

This chain joins TRBV7-3 and TRBJ2-4; possibly TRBD1 for D (6 bases). Trimming pared 1 base from V and 8 bases from J, leaving 12 bases between. Germline CDR1 reads SGHTA; CDR2 reads FQGTGA. There are 14 residues in the CDR3. Here the CDR3 reads CASSLNPGVDIQYF. CDR3 DNA sequence: TGTGCCAGCAGCTTAAATCCAGGGGTTGACATTCAGTACTTC.

In its sample, this clonotype was seen a few times. This rearrangement joins TRBV6-5 to TRBJ2-7, with 9 bases lining up with TRBD1. Germline CDR1 MNHEY, CDR2 SVGAGI. With 2 bases clipped from V and 3 bases from J, the junction kept 2 bases outside the gene matches. CDR3 length: 14 amino acids. This CDR3 is CASSYGTGNYEQYF. Here the CDR3 DNA reads TGTGCCAGCAGTTACGGGACAGGGAACTACGAGCAGTACTTC.

The J gene is TRBJ1-2, the V gene TRBV5-6; 9 positions agree with TRBD1. The CDR3 length is 15 residues. Germline values: CDR1 SGHDT, CDR2 YYEEEE. V was pared by 0 bases and J by 7 bases, with 7 bases of the junction left unmatched. Here the CDR3 DNA reads TGTGCCAGCAGCTTGGGGTCGGGACAGGGAGGTGGCTACACCTTC. Its protein is CASSLGSGQGGGYTF.

The chain employs TRBV18 and TRBJ1-1; no firm D call. The CDR3 loop spans 13 amino acids. V lost 5 bases and J 3 bases, leaving 10 bases between the germline ends. Germline CDR1 is KGHSH and CDR2 is LQKENI. CDR3 nucleotides: TGTGCCAGCTCAACGAGATGGGACACTGAAGCTTTCTTT. The encoded protein is CASSTRWDTEAFF.

The chain couples TRBV19 to TRBJ2-7; TRBD2 matches at 11 bases. V trimming: 5 bases; J trimming: 5 bases; junction bases outside the gene matches: 2. Per the germline V gene, CDR1 is LNHDA and CDR2 is SQIVND (reference sequence). There are 13 residues in the CDR3. DNA of the CDR3: TGTGCCAGTAGTTCGGGACTAGCGGACGAGCAGTACTTC. Its translation is CASSSGLADEQYF.

The gene calls are TRBV27 and TRBJ1-1, with D possibly TRBD1 on 5 matching bases. The CDR3 length is 13 residues. Germline values: CDR1 MNHEY, CDR2 SMNVEV (reference sequence). Between the trimmed V and J ends, which lost 6 bases and 10 bases, there was a span of 18 bases. CDR3 region: CASSPGTADLAFF. The DNA for the CDR3 is TGTGCCAGCAGCCCGGGGACGGCAGATCTAGCTTTCTTT.

This clonotype appeared a few times. V and J are TRBV4-1 and TRBJ2-1; D may be TRBD2 (6 bases). The CDR3 is 16 residues long. Germline loops: CDR1 MGHRA, CDR2 YSYEKL. Trimming took off 0 bases at V and 4 bases at J, with 13 bases between the two ends. The CDR3 sequence is CASSQDPAGLYNEQFF. In DNA, the CDR3 is TGCGCCAGCAGCCAAGATCCGGCGGGGCTTTACAATGAGCAGTTCTTC.

The chain is built from TRBV6-6 and TRBJ2-3; D gene ambiguous. Germline CDR1 MNHNY, CDR2 SVGAGI (reference sequence). CDR3 length: 15 residues. Trimming cost V 0 bases and J 2 bases, with 9 bases left between them. The CDR3 protein is CASSYSPSITDTQYF. CDR3 DNA: TGTGCCAGCAGTTACTCGCCTTCCATCACAGATACGCAGTATTTT.

This clonotype was observed many times. This chain connects TRBV12-3 or TRBV12-4 to TRBJ2-2; D not certain. This CDR3 comprises 13 residues. With 6 bases removed from V and 0 bases from J, the gap between germline ends came to 5 bases. CDR3: CASSLPNTGELFF. The CDR3 bases are TGTGCCAGCAGCCTCCCGAACACCGGGGAGCTGTTTTTT.